This T cell receptor (beta chain) emerged from a study of molecular identifiers for immune sequencing clone quantification. Sorting isolated naive CD8 T cells as CD8+CD4-CCR7+CD45RA+ events. General study findings and limits: Clones above 20 RNA copies contained over 97% of effector molecules but under 1% of naive ones. Spiked Jurkat TCR RNA originating from one cell could reportedly be identified amid about a million naive cells.

Previously reported methods and listed TCR primers produced the bulk TCR libraries. TCRdb re-analysed the PCR reads in MiXCR, keeping a single row per CDR3 protein. The table shows approximately 320,000 distinct CDR3 sequences, with about 23% occurring only once. The CDR3 has 14 residues. Germline CDR1 DFQATT, CDR2 SNEGSKA (reference sequence). The ends were cut back, 5 bases at V and 8 bases at J, with 19 bases in the middle. This clonotype turned up a few times. Its antigen is still unknown. Sequencing was carried out using naive CD8+ T cells from blood, with Jurkat cell RNA spiked in. This sample's subset: FACS-sorted CD8+CD4-CCR7+CD45RA+ naive T cells. This rearrangement joins TRBV20-1 to TRBJ2-1; D perhaps matches TRBD2 (6 bases). The clonotype was recovered from a human donor in good health. Some libraries in this study had Jurkat cell RNA spiked in. This chain's CDR3 is CSAGEDGPRDEQFF. The CDR3 DNA reads as TGCAGTGCTGGGGAGGACGGTCCTAGGGATGAGCAGTTCTTC.